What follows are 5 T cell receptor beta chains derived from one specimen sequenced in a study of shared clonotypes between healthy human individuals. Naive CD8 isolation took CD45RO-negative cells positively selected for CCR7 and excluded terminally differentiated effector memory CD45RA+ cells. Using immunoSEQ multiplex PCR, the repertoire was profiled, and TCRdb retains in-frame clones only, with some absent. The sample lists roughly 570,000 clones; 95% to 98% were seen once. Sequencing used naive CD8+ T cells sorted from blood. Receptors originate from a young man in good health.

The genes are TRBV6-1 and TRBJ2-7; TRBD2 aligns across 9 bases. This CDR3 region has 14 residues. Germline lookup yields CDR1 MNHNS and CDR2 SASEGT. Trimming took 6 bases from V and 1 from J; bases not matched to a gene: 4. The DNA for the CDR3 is TGTGCCAGCAGGACCGCGGGGGGGTCCTACGAGCAGTACTTC. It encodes CASRTAGGSYEQYF.

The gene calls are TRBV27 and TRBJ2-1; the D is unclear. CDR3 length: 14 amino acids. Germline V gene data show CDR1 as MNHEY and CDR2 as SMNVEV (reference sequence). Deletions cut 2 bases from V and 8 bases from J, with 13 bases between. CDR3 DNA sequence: TGTGCCAGCAGTTTAATGGTACAAGTTGATGAGCAGTTCTTC. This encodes CASSLMVQVDEQFF.

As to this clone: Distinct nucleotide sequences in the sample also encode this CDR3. CDR3 coding DNA: TGTGCCAGCAGCGTAGGCGTGAATGAGCAGTTCTTC. This gives the protein CASSVGVNEQFF. J is TRBJ2-1 and V is TRBV9; D ambiguous. This CDR3 region has 12 residues. Trimming left V 0 bases short and J 7 bases short, with 5 bases between. Germline V gene sequence: CDR1 SGDLS, CDR2 YYNGEE.

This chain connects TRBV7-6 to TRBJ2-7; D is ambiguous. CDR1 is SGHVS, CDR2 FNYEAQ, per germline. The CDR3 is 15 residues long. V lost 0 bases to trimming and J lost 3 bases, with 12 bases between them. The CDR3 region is CASSLAVGEVYEQYF. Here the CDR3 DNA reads TGTGCCAGCAGCTTAGCCGTAGGAGAGGTCTACGAGCAGTACTTC.

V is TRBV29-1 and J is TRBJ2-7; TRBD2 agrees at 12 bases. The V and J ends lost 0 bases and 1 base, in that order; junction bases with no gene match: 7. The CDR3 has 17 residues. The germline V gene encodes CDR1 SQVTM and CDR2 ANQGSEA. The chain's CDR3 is CSVEDPRTSGASYEQYF. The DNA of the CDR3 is TGCAGCGTTGAAGACCCCAGGACTAGCGGGGCGTCCTACGAGCAGTACTTC.